This note documents a single T cell receptor (beta chain) sequence. The antigen is not known. TCRdb keeps only in-frame clones here, not all; method: immunoSEQ multiplex PCR. The table includes 85,000 to 100,000 clones, 85% to 95% detected once. These data belong to a study of T cell responses to AZD1222 COVID-19 vaccine. Overall study: Second-dose schedules of about 4 or about 12 weeks were combined.

Broader study findings: Only 5 or 6 individuals given AZD1222 were seropositive at baseline.

This CDR3 has 14 residues. Per germline, CDR1 MRHNA and CDR2 SNTAGT. The V end lost 0 bases, the J end lost 0 bases, and 3 bases lay between the germline ends. This specimen was peripheral blood, taken on day 0 of AZD1222 vaccination. V usage is TRBV6-4 and J usage is TRBJ2-1; D not certain. The clonotype comes from an adult in good health. The chain's CDR3 is CASSDSASYNEQFF. As DNA, the CDR3 is TGTGCCAGCAGTGACTCAGCCTCCTACAATGAGCAGTTCTTC.